This T cell receptor beta chain was documented in a study of CD8+CD57+ T cells in acquired aplastic anemia. The template used for profiling TCR beta VDJ and CDR3 was genomic DNA. Using its own MiXCR run on the reads, TCRdb lists one record per CDR3 protein. The table lists 150,000 to 200,000 distinct CDR3 sequences, around half of them singletons. This clonotype was observed at least ten times. Its cognate antigen is unknown. The study's findings and limits: The same twenty-nine CD8+ CDR3 sequences occurred in patients and in controls. Significant differences in CD8+ Simpson's diversity were not observed between patients and controls.

Patients chosen for sequencing had CD8+CD57+ cells that had expanded, as shown by flow cytometry. No therapy had been given to the patients at the time of blood sampling. V was clipped by 0 bases and J by 3 bases, with 9 bases between them. The CDR3 is made up of 14 amino acids. CDR1 and CDR2 from the germline V gene are WNHNN and SYGVQD (reference sequence). Sequenced input: sorted CD4+, CD8+, or CD8+CD57+ T cells (not recorded which) from PBMCs. The clonotype was recovered from a human donor with aplastic anemia. This sequence joins TRBV10-1 and TRBJ2-7; no clear D. DNA of the CDR3: TGCGCCAGCAGTGAGTCCGGCAACAGCTACGAGCAGTACTTC. It specifies CASSESGNSYEQYF.